A selection of T cell receptor beta chains follows, all from one sample in a study of blood T cell repertoires in COVID-19. Data came from immunoSEQ multiplex PCR; TCRdb stores just in-frame clones and leaves some out. The sample lists 150,000 to 200,000 clones, nearly 80% occurring once. The sequenced sample consisted of peripheral blood. Receptors were obtained from a woman aged 65 to 85 with acute or convalescent COVID-19. Each CDR3 is given with its conserved first and last residue. D genes are given only for firm matches. Where a row states a size, it is once, few, many or the class of an expanded clone; other rows omit it.

clone size	J gene	D gene	V gene	CDR3 DNA	CDR3 protein
few	TRBJ2-7	NA	TRBV2	TGTGCCAGCAGTGCCAAATACGAGCAGTACTTC	CASSAKYEQYF
NA	TRBJ2-3	TRBD2	TRBV6-1	TGTGCCAGCAGTGAAACGGGAGGTCCACCAGATACGCAGTATTTT	CASSETGGPPDTQYF
NA	TRBJ2-2	NA	TRBV19	TGTGCCAGTAGTATGGTATCGGCTAGCAACACCGGGGAGCTGTTTTTT	CASSMVSASNTGELFF
NA	TRBJ2-2	NA	TRBV7-3	TGTGCCAGCAGCGTAGGAGCCGGGGAGCTGTTTTTT	CASSVGAGELFF
NA	TRBJ1-2	NA	TRBV3-1/TRBV3-2	TGTGCCAGCAGCCGCGACAGGTACTATGGCTACACCTTC	CASSRDRYYGYTF
NA	TRBJ2-1	NA	TRBV10-3	TGTGCCATCAGTGACCTCGACCGCGGAACCTACAATGAGCAGTTCTTC	CAISDLDRGTYNEQFF
NA	TRBJ2-1	NA	TRBV7-2	TGTGCCAGCAGCAGCAGGTTGGGTAAGAATGAGCAGTTCTTC	CASSSRLGKNEQFF
few	TRBJ2-3	TRBD2	TRBV9	TGTGCCAGCAGCGTACTAGCGGGCCCAATCACAGATACGCAGTATTTT	CASSVLAGPITDTQYF
NA	TRBJ2-7	TRBD1	TRBV10-3	TGTGCCATCTTGACAGGGGACACCTACGAGCAGTACTTC	CAILTGDTYEQYF
NA	TRBJ2-1	TRBD1	TRBV6-5	TGTGCCAGCAGTTTGGACAGGAGGAATGAGCAGTTCTTC	CASSLDRRNEQFF
NA	TRBJ2-1	NA	TRBV2	TGTGCCAGTTCCGCCCCGGGGTCTGTTGAGCAGTTCTTC	CASSAPGSVEQFF
NA	TRBJ1-6	NA	TRBV18	TGTGCCAGCTCACCATTAACGGCGGAGAATAATTCACCCCTCCACTTT	CASSPLTAENNSPLHF
NA	TRBJ1-5	NA	TRBV27	TGTGCCAGCAGTTTGAGGCAGGGTGGTTTCAGCAATCAGCCCCAGCATTTT	CASSLRQGGFSNQPQHF
once	TRBJ1-1	NA	TRBV5-5	TGTGCCAGCAGCTTGTGGGGGGGAGGCACTGAAGCTTTCTTT	CASSLWGGGTEAFF
NA	TRBJ1-5	NA	TRBV19	TGTGCCAGTAGTCGCCGTTTGGGGGGGGATCAGCCCCAGCATTTT	CASSRRLGGDQPQHF
NA	TRBJ1-1	NA	TRBV5-1	TGCGCCAGCAGCTTGGTCCTGGGCCCCATGAACACTGAAGCTTTCTTT	CASSLVLGPMNTEAFF
NA	TRBJ1-5	TRBD1	TRBV2	TGTGCCAGCAGCCTGGTACAGGGGGCCAGCAATCAGCCCCAGCATTTT	CASSLVQGASNQPQHF
few	TRBJ2-4	NA	TRBV30	TGTGCCTACAGCGGAGCCAAAAACATTCAGTACTTC	CAYSGAKNIQYF
NA	TRBJ2-7	NA	TRBV18	TGTGCCAGCTCACCGGGGCCAGGATCCTACGAGCAGTACTTC	CASSPGPGSYEQYF
NA	TRBJ2-3	TRBD2	TRBV13	TGTGCCAGCAGCTTAGGTGGTCTAGCGGCGGATACGCAGTATTTT	CASSLGGLAADTQYF
NA	TRBJ2-7	TRBD2	TRBV7-2	TGTGCCAGCAGCTCGGACGGACTAGCGGCGTACGAGCAGTACTTC	CASSSDGLAAYEQYF
NA	TRBJ2-7	NA	TRBV4-1	TGCGCCAGCAGCCAAGATCCGGACTCAACCTACGAGCAGTACTTC	CASSQDPDSTYEQYF
NA	TRBJ2-3	NA	TRBV6-5	TGTGCCGCGGAGGAGGTAGGCACAGATACGCAGTATTTT	CAAEEVGTDTQYF
NA	TRBJ1-3	NA	TRBV7-9	TGTGCCAGCAGCTTATTTTTGTGGGAGTCTGGAAACACCATATATTTT	CASSLFLWESGNTIYF
NA	TRBJ2-3	NA	TRBV2	TGTGCCAGCAGTGAGGGTCTAGTTTTATATACGCAGTATTTT	CASSEGLVLYTQYF
NA	TRBJ2-2	TRBD1	TRBV7-3	TGTGCCAGCAGATGGGACAGGAACACCGGGGAGCTGTTTTTT	CASRWDRNTGELFF
NA	TRBJ2-7	NA	TRBV28	TGTGCCAGCAGTTCGCCAGGGAAGTCCTACGAGCAGTACTTC	CASSSPGKSYEQYF
NA	TRBJ2-7	TRBD1	TRBV27	TGTGCCAGCAGAACCGGGACAGGGGGTTCCGAGCAGTACTTC	CASRTGTGGSEQYF
NA	TRBJ1-6	TRBD1	TRBV7-8	TGTGCCAGCAGCGTCTCCGGGACAGCCTTTTCACCCCTCCACTTT	CASSVSGTAFSPLHF
NA	TRBJ2-2	TRBD2	TRBV5-1	TGCGCCAGCAGCTCGGGACTACCAGTGAACACCAGGGAGCTGTTTTTT	CASSSGLPVNTRELFF
NA	TRBJ1-1	TRBD1	TRBV5-6	TGTGCCAGCAGATACAGGGGGCGTGAAACTGAAGCTTTCTTT	CASRYRGRETEAFF
NA	TRBJ2-1	NA	TRBV5-1	TGCGCCAGCAGTCTTCGTCGGGAGATCACCTACAATGAGCAGTTCTTC	CASSLRREITYNEQFF
NA	TRBJ2-5	NA	TRBV15	TGTGCCACCAGCAGAGAACTCCCAGAGACCCAGTACTTC	CATSRELPETQYF
once	TRBJ2-1	TRBD2	TRBV7-6	TGTGCCAGCAGCATTACGGGAGGGCCGGGCAATGAGCAGTTCTTC	CASSITGGPGNEQFF
NA	TRBJ1-5	NA	TRBV30	TGTGCCTGGAGTGTAAATCTCGTCAGCAATCAGCCCCAGCATTTT	CAWSVNLVSNQPQHF
NA	TRBJ2-1	TRBD2	TRBV18	TGTGCCAGCTCAAGCGGGGTGGGCAATGAGCAGTTCTTC	CASSSGVGNEQFF
once	TRBJ1-2	NA	TRBV4-1	TGCGCCAGCAGCCCGCCCGGGGAGCACTATGGCTACACCTTC	CASSPPGEHYGYTF